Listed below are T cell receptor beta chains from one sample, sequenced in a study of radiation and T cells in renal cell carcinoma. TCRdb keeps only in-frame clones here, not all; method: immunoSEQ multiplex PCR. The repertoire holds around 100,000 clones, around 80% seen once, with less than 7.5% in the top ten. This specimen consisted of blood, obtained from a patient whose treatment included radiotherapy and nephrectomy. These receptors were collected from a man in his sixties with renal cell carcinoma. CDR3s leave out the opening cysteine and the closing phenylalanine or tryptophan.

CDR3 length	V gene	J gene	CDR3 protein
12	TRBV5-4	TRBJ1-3	ASSLDNSGNTIY
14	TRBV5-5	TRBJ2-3	ASSKTVRRGTDTQY
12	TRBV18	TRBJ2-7	ASSQSQGVGEQY
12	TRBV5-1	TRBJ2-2	ASRDSPNTGELF
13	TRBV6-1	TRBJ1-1	ASSPAGQGYTEAF
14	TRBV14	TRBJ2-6	ASSPGRRPPANVLT
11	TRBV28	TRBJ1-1	ASSLVTGAEAF
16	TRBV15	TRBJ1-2	ATSRGGTGWGPNYGYT
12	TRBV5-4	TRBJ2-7	ASSLGLANYEQY
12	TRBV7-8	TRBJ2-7	ASSLAGFSYEQY
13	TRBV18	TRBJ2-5	ASSPTQLAGETQY
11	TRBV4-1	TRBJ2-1	ASSQLGVDEQF
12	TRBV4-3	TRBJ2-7	ASSQEFAWGEQY
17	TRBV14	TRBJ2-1	ASSQRLVGTGNYYNEQF
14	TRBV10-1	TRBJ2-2	ASSGLLAGGTGELF
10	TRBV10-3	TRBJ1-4	AISGVGEKLF
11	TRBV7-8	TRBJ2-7	ASSLAPGREQY
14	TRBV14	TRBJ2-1	ASSRRGGTRPDEQF
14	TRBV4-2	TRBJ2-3	ASSPSRAGGTDTQY
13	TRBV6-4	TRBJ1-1	ASSEQGQGASEAF
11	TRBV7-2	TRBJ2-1	ASSRGGDTRLF
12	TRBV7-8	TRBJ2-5	ASSLGRYQETQY
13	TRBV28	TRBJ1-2	ASRGPDRGYGGYT
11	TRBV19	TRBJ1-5	ASSRQGGQPQH
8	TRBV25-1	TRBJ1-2	APSRGGYT
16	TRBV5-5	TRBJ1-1	ASSLISPRPPGSSEAF